A selection of T cell receptor beta chains follows, all from one sample in a study of tumor and adjacent non-tumor tissue in lung cancer. TCRdb itself ran the multiplex PCR reads through MiXCR, one entry per CDR3 protein. The repertoire includes around 99,000 distinct CDR3 sequences, roughly 80% of them detected once, and 35% to 40% sits in the top ten. The specimen was lung tumor tissue. The receptors come from an older woman with non-small cell lung cancer. The CDR3 runs from the conserved cysteine through the conserved F or W. The D gene is left open where the match is weak. A row's size may be missing; if present it is once, few, many or a size class.

size: NA; V: TRBV5-1; D: NA; J: TRBJ1-6; DNA: TGCGCCAGCAGCTCGTCCCGGGACACGTATTCACTCCTCCACTTT; CDR3: CASSSSRDTYSLLHF
size: NA; V: TRBV11-2; D: NA; J: TRBJ2-7; DNA: TGTGCCAACAGTTGGGACTGCGGAGGATATGAGCAGTACTTC; CDR3: CANSWDCGGYEQYF
size: many; V: TRBV20-1; D: TRBD1; J: TRBJ1-6; DNA: TGCAGTGCTGTTCTGCCGACAGGGGGTTTGGTTTCACCCCTCCACTTT; CDR3: CSAVLPTGGLVSPLHF
size: NA; V: TRBV5-4; D: TRBD1; J: TRBJ2-5; DNA: TGTGCCAGCAGGTTTCGACAGGGGATAGGAGATGAGACCCAATACTTC; CDR3: CASRFRQGIGDETQYF
size: NA; V: TRBV11-3; D: NA; J: TRBJ2-1; DNA: TGTGCCAGCAGCTTAGGGGACGGGGGAAACTCCTACAATGAGCAGTTCTTC; CDR3: CASSLGDGGNSYNEQFF
size: many; V: TRBV29-1; D: NA; J: TRBJ1-5; DNA: TGCAGCGTCGCCGACATTTATCAGCCCCAGCATTTT; CDR3: CSVADIYQPQHF
size: many; V: TRBV10-1; D: TRBD2; J: TRBJ2-1; DNA: TGCGCCAGCAGCATAGGACTAGCCAATGAGCAGTTCTTC; CDR3: CASSIGLANEQFF
size: many; V: TRBV6-1; D: TRBD2; J: TRBJ2-1; DNA: TGTGCCAGCAGTGAAGACGGGGGGGGCTACAATGAGCAGTTCTTC; CDR3: CASSEDGGGYNEQFF
size: NA; V: TRBV7-2; D: TRBD2; J: TRBJ2-7; DNA: TGTGCCAGCAGCCAAAGGACTAGCAGGGGCTACGAGCAGTACTTC; CDR3: CASSQRTSRGYEQYF
size: NA; V: TRBV20-1; D: TRBD2; J: TRBJ2-4; DNA: TGCAGTTTTAGAGACGTAAAGCGGGGGGGCCACCAGTACTTC; CDR3: CSFRDVKRGGHQYF
size: NA; V: TRBV4-3; D: NA; J: TRBJ1-2; DNA: TGCGCCAACAGCCAAGATCCCCATAGGGGGATGAACTATGGCTACACCTTC; CDR3: CANSQDPHRGMNYGYTF
size: NA; V: TRBV11-2; D: TRBD2; J: TRBJ2-7; DNA: TGTACCAGCAGCCCCACTAGCGGGCTTTACGAGCAGTACTTC; CDR3: CTSSPTSGLYEQYF
size: NA; V: TRBV5-4; D: TRBD2; J: TRBJ2-3; DNA: TGTGCCAGCAGCTGGACTAGCGGTCTTCACAGAGATACGCAGTATTTT; CDR3: CASSWTSGLHRDTQYF
size: NA; V: TRBV11-3; D: NA; J: TRBJ2-5; DNA: TGTGCCGGCAGCTTAGACCTGGGTACTACAGGAAAGACCCAGTACTTC; CDR3: CAGSLDLGTTGKTQYF
size: NA; V: TRBV19; D: NA; J: TRBJ2-7; DNA: TGTGCCAGTAGTATTAGTATGCCTTCCTACGAGCAGTACTTC; CDR3: CASSISMPSYEQYF
size: NA; V: TRBV6-5; D: NA; J: TRBJ1-2; DNA: TGTGCCAGCAGTGGGGGTTATGGCTACACCTTC; CDR3: CASSGGYGYTF
size: NA; V: TRBV29-1; D: NA; J: TRBJ1-3; DNA: TGCAGCGTTGAAGTCTTGACGGGGGCGATTGGAAACACCATATATTTT; CDR3: CSVEVLTGAIGNTIYF
size: few; V: TRBV4-3; D: NA; J: TRBJ2-7; DNA: TGCGCCAGCAGCCAAGATGCGGGACTAGTGGGACAGCGCAACGAGCAGTACTTC; CDR3: CASSQDAGLVGQRNEQYF
size: many; V: TRBV10-3; D: TRBD1; J: TRBJ2-2; DNA: TGTGCCATCAGTGACCCAGGCCGGGACAGACACACCGGGGAGCTGTTTTTT; CDR3: CAISDPGRDRHTGELFF
size: once; V: TRBV7-9; D: NA; J: TRBJ2-3; DNA: TGTGCCAGCACCCAGGAAGGATCTAGCACAGATACGCAGTGTTTT; CDR3: CASTQEGSSTDTQCF
size: many; V: TRBV29-1; D: TRBD1; J: TRBJ2-7; DNA: TGCAGCGTGGGAGGACAGGGTCACTACGAGCAGTACTTC; CDR3: CSVGGQGHYEQYF
size: NA; V: TRBV14; D: TRBD1; J: TRBJ2-7; DNA: TGTGCCAGCAGCCAAGGAAGGGTAATGACAGGGTACGAGCAGTACTTC; CDR3: CASSQGRVMTGYEQYF
size: few; V: TRBV6-6; D: TRBD1; J: TRBJ1-3; DNA: TGTGCCGGCAGTTACTCTCGGACAGGGACAGGAAACACCATATATTTT; CDR3: CAGSYSRTGTGNTIYF
size: NA; V: TRBV20-1; D: TRBD2; J: TRBJ2-5; DNA: TGCAGCACTAGCGGTGCTATGGGGGGGTCGTGTGAGACCCAGTACTTC; CDR3: CSTSGAMGGSCETQYF